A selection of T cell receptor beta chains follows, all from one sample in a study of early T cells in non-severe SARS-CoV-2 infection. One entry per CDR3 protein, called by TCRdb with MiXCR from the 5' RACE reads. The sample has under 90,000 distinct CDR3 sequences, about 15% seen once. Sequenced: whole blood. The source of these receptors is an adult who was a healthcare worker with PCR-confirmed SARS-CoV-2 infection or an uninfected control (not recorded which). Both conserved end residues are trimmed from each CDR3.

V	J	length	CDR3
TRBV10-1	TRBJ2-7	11	ASSEGSKNEQY
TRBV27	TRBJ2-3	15	ASSPYGDFPRTDTQY
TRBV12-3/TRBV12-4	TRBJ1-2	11	ASSFQGDYGYT
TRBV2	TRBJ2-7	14	ASSGPPGLAIYEQY
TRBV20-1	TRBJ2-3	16	SAGELAGVTISTDTQY
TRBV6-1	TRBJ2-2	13	ASTSGTGNTGELF
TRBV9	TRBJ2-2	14	ASSVDQRGANGELF
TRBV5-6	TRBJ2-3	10	ASSPDSYTQY
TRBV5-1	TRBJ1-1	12	ASSSGQENTEAF
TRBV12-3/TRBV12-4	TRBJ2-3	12	ASSYRDTTDTQY
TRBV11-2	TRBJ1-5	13	ASRSGQGANQPQH
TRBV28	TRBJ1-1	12	ASIVPLLGAEAF
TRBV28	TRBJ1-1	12	ASRETGTTLEAF
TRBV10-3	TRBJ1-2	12	AISRGEGSDGYT